This TCR beta chain was captured by sequencing in a study of blood T cell repertoires in COVID-19. Deletions cut 6 bases from V and 0 bases from J, with 6 bases between. Germline CDR1 and CDR2: SGHKS and YYEKEE (reference sequence). The CDR3 has 13 amino acids. Libraries were prepared by immunoSEQ multiplex PCR; TCRdb keeps only in-frame clonotypes and omits some of them. The table records around 92,000 clones, around 86% of them present only once. The rearrangement links TRBV5-5 to TRBJ2-2; unclear D gene. What was sequenced was peripheral blood. The origin of this receptor is a human donor in a cohort sampled during active COVID-19. As DNA, the CDR3 is TGTGCCAGCAAAACAACGAACACCGGGGAGCTGTTTTTT. This codes for CASKTTNTGELFF.